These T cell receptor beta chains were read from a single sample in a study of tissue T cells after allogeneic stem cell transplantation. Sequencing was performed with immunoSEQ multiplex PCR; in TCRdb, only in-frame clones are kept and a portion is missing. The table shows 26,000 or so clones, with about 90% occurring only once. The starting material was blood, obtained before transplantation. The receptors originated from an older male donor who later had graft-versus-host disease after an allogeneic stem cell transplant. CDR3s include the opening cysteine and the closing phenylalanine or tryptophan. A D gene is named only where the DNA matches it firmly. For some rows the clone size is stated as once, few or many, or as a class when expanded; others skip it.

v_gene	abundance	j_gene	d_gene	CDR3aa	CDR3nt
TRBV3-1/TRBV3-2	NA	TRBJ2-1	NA	CASSPAGSSNEQFF	TGTGCCAGCAGCCCCGCAGGGTCCAGTAATGAGCAGTTCTTC
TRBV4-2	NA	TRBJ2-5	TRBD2	CASSQAGDVSQETQYF	TGTGCCAGCAGCCAGGCGGGGGACGTTTCCCAAGAGACCCAGTACTTC
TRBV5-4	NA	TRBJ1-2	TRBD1	CATTPDRGTYGYTF	TGTGCCACCACTCCGGACAGGGGTACCTATGGCTACACCTTC
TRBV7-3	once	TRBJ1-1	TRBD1	CASSLTGANTEAFF	TGTGCCAGCAGCTTGACAGGGGCCAACACTGAAGCTTTCTTT
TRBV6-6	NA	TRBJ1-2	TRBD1	CASTRDRESRYTF	TGTGCCAGCACCCGTGACAGGGAGTCTCGCTACACCTTC
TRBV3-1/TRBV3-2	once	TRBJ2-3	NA	CASSPRTDTQYF	TGTGCCAGCAGCCCACGCACAGATACGCAGTATTTT
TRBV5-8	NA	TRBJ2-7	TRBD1	CASSLRQGLYEQYF	TGTGCCAGCAGCTTAAGACAGGGCTTATACGAGCAGTACTTC
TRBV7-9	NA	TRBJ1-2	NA	CASSLVGSNYGYTF	TGTGCCAGCAGCTTAGTAGGTTCTAACTATGGCTACACCTTC
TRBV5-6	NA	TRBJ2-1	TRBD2	CASGGLAGVEQFF	TGTGCCAGCGGAGGACTAGCGGGAGTTGAGCAGTTCTTC
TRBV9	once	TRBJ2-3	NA	CASSYLASTDTQYF	TGTGCCAGCAGTTACTTAGCTAGCACAGATACGCAGTATTTT
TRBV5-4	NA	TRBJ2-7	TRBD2	CASSLGGTSGRHEQYF	TGTGCCAGCAGCTTGGGGGGGACTAGCGGGAGACACGAGCAGTACTTC
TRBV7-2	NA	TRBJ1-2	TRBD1	CASSSGGWRYGYTF	TGTGCCAGCAGCTCAGGGGGTTGGCGCTATGGCTACACCTTC
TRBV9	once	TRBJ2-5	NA	CASSVGPDLETQYF	TGTGCCAGCAGCGTAGGCCCCGATTTGGAGACCCAGTACTTC
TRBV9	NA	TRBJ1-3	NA	CASSVTYRAPSGNTIYF	TGTGCCAGCAGCGTAACTTACAGGGCCCCCTCTGGAAACACCATATATTTT
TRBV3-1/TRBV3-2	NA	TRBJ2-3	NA	CASSQVQDTQYF	TGTGCCAGCAGCCAAGTCCAGGATACGCAGTATTTT
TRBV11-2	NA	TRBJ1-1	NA	CASSFKLTHNTEAFF	TGTGCCAGCAGCTTTAAGCTGACACATAACACTGAAGCTTTCTTT
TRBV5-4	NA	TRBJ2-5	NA	CASSLAGQEPQYF	TGTGCCAGCAGCTTGGCGGGCCAGGAACCCCAGTACTTC
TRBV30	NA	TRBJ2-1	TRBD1	CAWSIGQGLNEQFF	TGTGCCTGGAGTATCGGACAGGGTTTGAATGAGCAGTTCTTC
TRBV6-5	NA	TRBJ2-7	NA	CASSYPGEGEQYF	TGTGCCAGCAGTTACCCAGGGGAGGGCGAGCAGTACTTC
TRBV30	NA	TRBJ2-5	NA	CAWSVRMRETQYF	TGTGCCTGGAGTGTTAGGATGAGGGAGACCCAGTACTTC
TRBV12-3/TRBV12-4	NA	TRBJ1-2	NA	CASSLNSYGYTF	TGTGCCAGCAGTCTAAACAGCTATGGCTACACCTTC
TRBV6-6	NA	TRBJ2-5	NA	CASSYGGETQYF	TGTGCCAGCAGTTACGGGGGAGAGACCCAGTACTTC
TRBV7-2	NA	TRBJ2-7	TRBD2	CASSASGLAVYEQYF	TGTGCCAGCAGCGCCTCGGGACTAGCGGTTTACGAGCAGTACTTC
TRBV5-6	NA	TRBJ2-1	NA	CASSLGRNNEQFF	TGTGCCAGCAGCTTGGGTCGGAACAATGAGCAGTTCTTC
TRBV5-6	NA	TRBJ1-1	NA	CASSPKGGSEAFF	TGTGCCAGCAGCCCGAAGGGGGGGTCTGAAGCTTTCTTT
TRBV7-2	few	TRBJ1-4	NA	CASSVGGTNEKLFF	TGTGCCAGCAGCGTCGGAGGGACTAATGAAAAACTGTTTTTT
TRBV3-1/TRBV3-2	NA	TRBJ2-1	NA	CASSQESSFYEQFF	TGTGCCAGCAGCCAAGAGTCCAGTTTCTATGAGCAGTTCTTC
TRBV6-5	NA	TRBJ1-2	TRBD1	CASRDPGGGSGGYTF	TGTGCCAGCAGAGACCCAGGGGGCGGGTCCGGTGGCTACACCTTC
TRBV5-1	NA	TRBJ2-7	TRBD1	CASSLVGQYEQYF	TGCGCCAGCAGCTTGGTGGGACAGTACGAGCAGTACTTC
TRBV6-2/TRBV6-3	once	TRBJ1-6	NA	CASSYRQRPLSRSSYNSPLHF	TGTGCCAGCAGTTACCGGCAAAGGCCTTTAAGTCGGAGCTCCTATAATTCACCCCTCCACTTT
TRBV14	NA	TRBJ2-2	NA	CASSQEAGKYTGELFF	TGTGCCAGCAGCCAAGAGGCAGGAAAGTACACCGGGGAGCTGTTTTTT
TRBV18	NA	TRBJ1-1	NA	CASSPRQSGADTEAFF	TGTGCCAGCTCACCACGGCAGAGCGGGGCGGACACTGAAGCTTTCTTT
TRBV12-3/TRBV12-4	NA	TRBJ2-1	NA	CASSSTGEQFF	TGTGCCAGCAGTTCTACGGGTGAGCAGTTCTTC
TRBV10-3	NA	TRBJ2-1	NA	CAIRDQVDYNEQFF	TGTGCCATCAGGGACCAAGTAGACTACAATGAGCAGTTCTTC
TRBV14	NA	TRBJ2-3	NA	CASSQDWDTQYF	TGTGCCAGCAGCCAAGATTGGGATACGCAGTATTTT
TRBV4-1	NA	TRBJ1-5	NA	CASSPRQLDGNQPQHF	TGCGCCAGCAGCCCCAGACAACTTGACGGCAATCAGCCCCAGCATTTT
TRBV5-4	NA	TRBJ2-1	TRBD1	CASSPPGQGYNEQFF	TGTGCCAGCAGCCCTCCGGGACAGGGATACAATGAGCAGTTCTTC
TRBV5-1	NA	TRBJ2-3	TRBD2	CASGGLATDTQYF	TGCGCCAGCGGTGGACTAGCGACAGATACGCAGTATTTT
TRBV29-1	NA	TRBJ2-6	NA	CSAADRRDGANVLTF	TGCAGCGCCGCGGATCGCCGAGATGGGGCCAACGTCCTGACTTTC
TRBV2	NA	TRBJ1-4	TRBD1	CATGQELNEKLFF	TGTGCCACCGGACAGGAGCTTAATGAAAAACTGTTTTTT
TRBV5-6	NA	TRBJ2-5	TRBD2	CASSLLSGRALRETQYF	TGTGCCAGCAGCCTTCTTAGCGGGAGGGCGTTGAGAGAGACCCAGTACTTC
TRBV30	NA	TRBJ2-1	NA	CAWSAISSYNEQFF	TGTGCCTGGAGTGCCATTAGCTCCTACAATGAGCAGTTCTTC
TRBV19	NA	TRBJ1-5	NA	CASSRRDRNQPQHF	TGTGCCAGTAGTCGCCGGGACCGCAATCAGCCCCAGCATTTT
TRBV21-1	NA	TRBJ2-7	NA	CASSQETRDEQYF	TGTGCCAGCAGTCAGGAAACCAGGGACGAGCAGTACTTC
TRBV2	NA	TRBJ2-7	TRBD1	CASLPGGTYEQYF	TGTGCCAGCTTGCCAGGGGGAACCTACGAGCAGTACTTC